Presented here are 27 T cell receptor beta chains from one specimen sequenced in a study of T-cell memory formation after mild COVID-19. MiXCR was run by TCRdb on the 5' RACE reads, yielding one entry per CDR3 protein. In the table there are roughly 150,000 distinct CDR3 sequences, 13% to 15% of which are singletons. The source material was PBMCs or a T cell subset sorted from them (not recorded which). The receptors come from an adult woman who had mild COVID-19 (a few samples of this study predate the infection). Cell type and time point are not known.

This clonotype was counted a few times. J is TRBJ2-1 and V is TRBV6-5; D is possibly TRBD2 (6 bases). Trimming shortened V by 10 bases and J by 0 bases, and 10 bases separated the two germline ends. Germline V gene lookup returns CDR1 MNHEY and CDR2 SVGAGI. The CDR3 is 13 residues long. The CDR3: CATRETSYNEQFF. The CDR3 DNA sequence: TGTGCCACCCGGGAGACCTCCTACAATGAGCAGTTCTTC.

The genes are TRBV7-9 and TRBJ2-3, with 13 bases identical to TRBD2. The germline CDR1 and CDR2 sequences are SEHNR and FQNEAQ (reference sequence). This CDR3 has 17 residues. V trimming: 6 bases; J trimming: 1 base; junction bases outside the gene matches: 7. CDR3: CASREGLAGVGTDTQYF. The DNA for the CDR3 is TGTGCCAGCAGGGAAGGACTAGCGGGAGTGGGCACAGATACGCAGTATTTT.

The J gene is TRBJ2-7, the V gene TRBV4-1, with D possibly being TRBD1 (6 bases). CDR1 and CDR2 from the germline V gene are MGHRA and YSYEKL. CDR3 length equals 15 residues. Trimming cost V 4 bases and J 6 bases, with 19 bases left between them. This CDR3 is CASSPHLQGPGEQYF. The CDR3 region has the DNA TGCGCCAGCAGCCCTCATTTACAGGGTCCCGGCGAGCAGTACTTC.

V usage is TRBV19 and J usage is TRBJ2-1; D not certain. The CDR3 loop spans 13 amino acids. Per germline, CDR1 LNHDA and CDR2 SQIVND (reference sequence). Deletions cut 3 bases from V and 3 bases from J, with 6 bases between. CDR3 sequence: CASSIFIYNEQFF. The CDR3 nucleotides are TGTGCCAGTAGTATTTTCATCTACAATGAGCAGTTCTTC.

This chain uses TRBV29-1 with TRBJ1-3; no firm D call. CDR3 length: 14 residues. The V gene lost 7 bases and the J gene lost 4 bases, with 17 bases spanning the gap. Looked up from germline, CDR1 is SQVTM and CDR2 is ANQGSEA. CDR3 region: CSARRPEGGNTIYF. The CDR3 DNA reads as TGCAGCGCCAGACGGCCCGAGGGAGGAAACACCATATATTTT.

This clonotype has ten or more counts. CDR3 sequence reads: CASSPGLGDTGELFF. CDR3 bases: TGTGCCAGCAGCCCGGGACTAGGAGACACCGGGGAGCTGTTTTTT. The V call is TRBV7-3, the J call TRBJ2-2; TRBD2 aligns across 8 bases. The germline V gene encodes CDR1 SGHTA and CDR2 FQGTGA. This CDR3 has 15 residues. V was clipped by 5 bases and J by 3 bases; unmatched bases: 5.

This clonotype was counted a few times. The chain joins TRBV24-1 to TRBJ1-2; D remains ambiguous. V gave up 3 bases and J gave up 9 bases, with 13 bases separating them. This CDR3 has 13 residues. In germline, CDR1 is KGHDR, CDR2 SFDVKD. CDR3 region: CATSDLDTSSYTF. The DNA for the CDR3 is TGTGCCACCAGTGATCTAGATACAAGCAGCTACACCTTC.

This clonotype has just a few counts. The chain combines TRBV9 with TRBJ2-2, with no clear D. Trimming pared 7 bases from V and 3 bases from J, leaving 10 bases between. The CDR3 is 13 amino acids. The germline CDR1 and CDR2 sequences are SGDLS and YYNGEE. The CDR3 is CASQIGDTGELFF. CDR3 nucleotides: TGTGCCAGCCAAATTGGGGACACCGGGGAGCTGTTTTTT.

Only a few counts were recorded for this clonotype. This chain joins TRBV7-8 and TRBJ2-3, with D possibly TRBD1 on 7 matching bases. The germline V and J ends were trimmed by 1 base and 4 bases, with 15 bases remaining between them. Germline CDR1 reads SGHVS; CDR2 reads FQNEAQ. The CDR3 sequence is 16 residues long. The CDR3 sequence: CASSLGASRGADTQYF. For the CDR3, the DNA is TGTGCCAGCAGCTTAGGGGCTAGCAGGGGGGCAGATACGCAGTATTTT.

In this sample, this clonotype turned up a few times. The chain couples TRBV12-3 or TRBV12-4 to TRBJ1-4; 10 bases line up with TRBD1. The V and J ends lost 5 bases and 2 bases, in that order; junction bases with no gene match: 8. The CDR3 has 17 amino acids. CDR3 amino acids: CASSTRQGALTNEKLFF. As DNA, the CDR3 is TGTGCCAGCAGTACCAGACAGGGGGCCCTTACTAATGAAAAACTGTTTTTT.

V usage is TRBV12-3 or TRBV12-4 and J usage is TRBJ2-5; D is tentatively TRBD1 or TRBD2 (5 bases each). The V gene lost 5 bases and the J gene lost 0 bases, with 13 bases spanning the gap. This CDR3 spans 15 amino acids. The CDR3 DNA reads TGTGCCAGCAGTCCGGGGACGGCGTACCAAGAGACCCAGTACTTC. It encodes CASSPGTAYQETQYF.

This clonotype has just a few counts. The chain joins TRBV7-8 to TRBJ2-3, with 9 positions matching TRBD2. The germline V gene has CDR1 SGHVS and CDR2 FQNEAQ. V was pared by 1 base and J by 2 bases, with 13 bases of the junction left unmatched. This CDR3 contains 19 residues. CDR3 in amino acids: CASSLGIVRGRALTDTQYF. CDR3 bases: TGTGCCAGCAGCTTAGGTATCGTTCGCGGGAGGGCCCTCACAGATACGCAGTATTTT.

This chain uses TRBV6-6 with TRBJ1-6; D is unresolved. This CDR3 region has 16 residues. The germline V gene encodes CDR1 MNHNY and CDR2 SVGAGI (reference sequence). Trimming stripped 0 bases from V and 2 bases from J, with 8 bases between. Here the CDR3 reads CASSYSQITYNSPLHF. The CDR3 nucleotides are TGTGCCAGCAGTTACTCGCAGATCACCTATAATTCACCCCTCCACTTT.

This chain uses TRBV9 with TRBJ2-3; 10 nucleotides agree with TRBD2. The CDR3 is 17 residues long. V dropped 4 bases and J dropped 0; count of bases not matched to a gene: 8. Germline V gene data show CDR1 as SGDLS and CDR2 as YYNGEE. The CDR3, as DNA: TGTGCCAGCAGCCCTCTAGCGGGGGATGCTAGCACAGATACGCAGTATTTT. It codes for CASSPLAGDASTDTQYF.

This clonotype was detected many times. The V and J genes are TRBV28 and TRBJ2-7; maybe TRBD2 (5 bases). Germline CDR1 MDHEN, CDR2 SYDVKM. Trimming pared 2 bases from V and 3 bases from J, leaving 20 bases between. CDR3 length: 17 amino acids. The CDR3 DNA reads as TGTGCCAGCAGTTTACCCTCGTTAAGGGCGAGGGACTACGAGCAGTACTTC. As protein: CASSLPSLRARDYEQYF.

This chain connects TRBV7-9 to TRBJ1-1, with 9 bases lining up with TRBD1. The CDR3 is made up of 17 amino acids. The germline CDR1 and CDR2 sequences are SEHNR and FQNEAQ (reference sequence). V gave up 5 bases and J gave up 3 bases; unmatched junction bases: 13. CDR3 DNA: TGTGCCAGCAGCCCTAGCCTCACAGGGGGCTGGGACACTGAAGCTTTCTTT. The encoded protein is CASSPSLTGGWDTEAFF.

The chain recombines TRBV7-3 with TRBJ2-3; possible D gene TRBD1, 5 bases. V was shortened by 5 bases and J by 0 bases, with 12 bases between the two germline ends. The CDR3 spans 15 residues. Germline lookup yields CDR1 SGHTA and CDR2 FQGTGA. The CDR3 DNA is TGTGCCAGCAGCCCAGGGATTTTCAGCACAGATACGCAGTATTTT. Residues: CASSPGIFSTDTQYF.

J is TRBJ1-1 and V is TRBV12-3 or TRBV12-4; a possible D gene is TRBD1 (6 bases). V was pared by 7 bases and J by 5 bases, with 17 bases between. The CDR3 has 14 residues. The CDR3 coding sequence is TGTGCCAGCATCCAAGGGCAGGGGTGGACTGAAGCTTTCTTT. Translating it yields CASIQGQGWTEAFF.

CDR3 DNA: TGTGCCACCAGCCAGTATGGGGTTAGCACAGATACGCAGTATTTT. Translation gives CATSQYGVSTDTQYF. The chain combines TRBV15 with TRBJ2-3; D gene unclear. Germline values: CDR1 LNHNV, CDR2 YYDKDF (reference sequence). V dropped 5 bases and J dropped 0 bases, with 12 bases sitting between them. This CDR3 is built from 15 residues.

V is TRBV28 and J is TRBJ2-1, with D unresolved. V lost 5 bases and J lost 5, with 13 bases in between. The CDR3 runs 14 residues. Germline CDR1 and CDR2: MDHEN and SYDVKM. The CDR3 nucleotides are TGTGCCAGCAGTGGAAGGTGGGAAGACAATGAGCAGTTCTTC. Protein: CASSGRWEDNEQFF.

This clonotype was counted a few times. The V call is TRBV12-3 or TRBV12-4, the J call TRBJ2-1; D may be TRBD1 or TRBD2 (5 bases each). The CDR3 sequence is 13 residues long. The V end was cut by 4 bases, the J end by 6 bases, with 10 bases between. CDR3 sequence: CASSYGTRNEQFF. Written as DNA, the CDR3 is TGTGCCAGCAGTTACGGGACCCGCAATGAGCAGTTCTTC.

The chain carries TRBV12-3 or TRBV12-4 and TRBJ1-1; D unclear. The CDR3 has 14 amino acids. V lost 4 bases, J lost 6 bases, and 15 bases lay in between. CDR3: CASSSRPGSAEAFF. The DNA of the CDR3 is TGTGCCAGCAGTTCCCGCCCCGGGAGCGCTGAAGCTTTCTTT.

The chain employs TRBV24-1 and TRBJ2-1; 8 nucleotides match TRBD2. Looked up from germline, CDR1 is KGHDR and CDR2 is SFDVKD. With V trimmed by 4 bases and J by 1 base, 8 bases remained unmatched. The CDR3 loop spans 17 amino acids. CDR3 residues: CATSDIRGGGSYNEQFF. The DNA for the CDR3 is TGTGCCACCAGTGACATCCGGGGGGGAGGATCCTACAATGAGCAGTTCTTC.

In its sample, this clonotype was seen many times. The V call is TRBV6-2 or TRBV6-3, the J call TRBJ1-1; D gene ambiguous. Germline values: CDR1 MNHEY, CDR2 SVGEGT. Trimming stripped 0 bases from V and 5 bases from J, with 7 bases between. The length of the CDR3 is 13 residues. The CDR3: CASSYSRSTEAFF. The DNA of the CDR3 is TGTGCCAGCAGTTACTCTCGGTCGACTGAAGCTTTCTTT.

The chain joins TRBV12-3 or TRBV12-4 to TRBJ1-1; D might be TRBD1 (5 bases). This CDR3 spans 14 amino acids. The germline V and J ends were trimmed by 3 bases and 11 bases, with 19 bases remaining between them. This chain's CDR3 is CASSFPGHPRGAFF. CDR3 DNA sequence: TGTGCCAGCAGTTTCCCCGGACACCCTCGGGGGGCTTTCTTT.

The chain carries TRBV12-5 and TRBJ1-1, with 8 bases identical to TRBD1. Losses at the gene ends were 4 bases for V and 7 bases for J; bases not matched to a gene: 8. Germline loops: CDR1 LGHNT, CDR2 FRNRAP. The CDR3 spans 14 residues. The CDR3 DNA is TGTGCTAGTGGTTACCCGGACAGGGCCGGTGAAGCTTTCTTT. This encodes CASGYPDRAGEAFF.

This clonotype was seen more than once but under ten times. The chain uses TRBV5-1 and TRBJ2-2; the D gene is possibly TRBD2 (5 bases). CDR1 and CDR2 from the germline V gene are SGHRS and YFSETQ. The CDR3 runs 18 residues. The ends were cut back, 3 bases at V and 6 bases at J, with 24 bases in the middle. The CDR3 DNA follows: TGCGCCAGCAGCTCCAGGTGGTATTCCGAGGGCCTTTCCGGGGAGCTGTTTTTT. It encodes CASSSRWYSEGLSGELFF. Full variable domain (outside the CDR3, taken from reference TRBV5-1 and TRBJ2-2): KAGVTQTPRYLIKTRGQQVTLSCSPISGHRSVSWYQQTPGQGLQFLFEYFSETQRNKGNFPGRFSGRQFSNSRSEMNVSTLELGDSALYLCASSSRWYSEGLSGELFFGEGSRLTVL.